Each of the 9 T cell receptor beta chains below was sequenced from the same sample in a study of blood T cell repertoires in COVID-19. Sequencing was performed with immunoSEQ multiplex PCR; in TCRdb, only in-frame clones are kept and a portion is missing. The table includes about 360,000 clones, 86% detected once. Specimen: peripheral blood. Receptor source: a woman in her sixties or seventies with COVID-19, enrolled during active disease.

Only a few counts were recorded for this clone. The V and J genes are TRBV19 and TRBJ1-6; D gene ambiguous. This CDR3 has 13 amino acids. V was pared by 11 bases and J by 9 bases, with 17 bases between. Germline values: CDR1 LNHDA, CDR2 SQIVND (reference sequence). The CDR3 DNA follows: TGTGCCTCCGTGCCGTCTTCTACTTCACCCCTCCACTTT. Translation gives CASVPSSTSPLHF.

In its sample, this clone was seen once. V and J are TRBV7-2 and TRBJ2-5; 11 bases are shared with TRBD1. The CDR3 contains 15 residues. Trimming removed 5 bases from V and 4 bases from J; junction bases left unmatched: 6. Germline V gene data show CDR1 as SGHTA and CDR2 as FQGNSA. CDR3 coding DNA: TGTGCCAGCAGCAGGGGACAGGGGGTTATAGAGACCCAGTACTTC. This sequence encodes CASSRGQGVIETQYF.

The J gene is TRBJ1-1, the V gene TRBV4-1; D gene unclear. Trimming took off 4 bases at V and 4 bases at J, with 13 bases between the two ends. This CDR3 is 14 amino acids long. Germline V gene sequence: CDR1 MGHRA, CDR2 YSYEKL. Here the CDR3 reads CASSPPGVITEAFF. The CDR3 DNA is TGCGCCAGCAGCCCCCCCGGGGTTATCACTGAAGCTTTCTTT.

This clone has more than one count but fewer than ten. The rearrangement joins TRBV2 to TRBJ1-5; D gene ambiguous. Per germline, CDR1 SNHLY and CDR2 FYNNEI. The V end was cut by 8 bases, the J end by 2 bases, with 13 bases between. The CDR3 totals 14 residues. CDR3: CASEAAAGNQPQHF. The CDR3, as DNA: TGTGCCAGCGAGGCCGCGGCGGGCAATCAGCCCCAGCATTTT.

This clone was recorded a few times. The V gene is TRBV9, the J gene TRBJ2-7, with TRBD1 as a possible D gene (6 bases). CDR1 is SGDLS, CDR2 YYNGEE, per germline. The CDR3 length is 16 residues. Trimming shortened V by 0 bases and J by 2 bases, and 15 bases separated the two germline ends. CDR3 in DNA: TGTGCCAGCAGCGTAGACCCGGACAGTTTGGCCTACGAGCAGTACTTC. Its translation: CASSVDPDSLAYEQYF.

The rearrangement links TRBV2 to TRBJ1-1, with 8 positions matching TRBD1. Per germline, CDR1 SNHLY and CDR2 FYNNEI. The CDR3 has 14 residues. V dropped 5 bases and J dropped 1; count of bases not matched to a gene: 3. CDR3 coding DNA: TGTGCCAGCAGTACCGGGACAGGGAACACTGAAGCTTTCTTT. Translation: CASSTGTGNTEAFF.

This chain uses TRBV6-5 with TRBJ1-1, with 8 bases identical to TRBD1. V shed 5 bases, J shed 0 bases, and the junction held 2 bases outside the gene matches. The CDR3 spans 14 residues. Germline V gene lookup returns CDR1 MNHEY and CDR2 SVGAGI. CDR3 loop: CASSPRGLNTEAFF. The CDR3 DNA sequence: TGTGCCAGCAGTCCCAGGGGGCTGAACACTGAAGCTTTCTTT.

This chain joins TRBV4-2 and TRBJ1-1, with TRBD1 matching 7 bases. This CDR3 has 15 amino acids. Germline assignment: CDR1 LGHNA and CDR2 YNFKEQ. V gave up 3 bases and J gave up 0 bases; unmatched junction bases: 4. CDR3 residues: CASSHGGQMNTEAFF. The CDR3, as DNA: TGTGCCAGCAGCCATGGGGGACAGATGAACACTGAAGCTTTCTTT.

The V gene is TRBV10-3, the J gene TRBJ1-4; TRBD1 matches at 9 bases. In germline, CDR1 is ENHRY, CDR2 SYGVKD. CDR3 length equals 16 residues. V shed 3 bases, J shed 8 bases, and the junction held 10 bases outside the gene matches. In DNA form, the CDR3 reads TGTGCCATCAGTGACTCCCCGGGGACAGGGAACGAAAAACTGTTTTTT. It encodes CAISDSPGTGNEKLFF.